This T cell receptor beta chain was obtained from a study of cytomegalovirus exposure and HLA in healthy donors. This CDR3 region has 13 residues. Trimming left V 3 bases short and J 1 base short, with 6 bases between. Looked up from germline, CDR1 is LNHDA and CDR2 is SQIVND (reference sequence). The PCR contained 60 Vbeta and 13 Jbeta primers. The table came from immunoSEQ multiplex PCR; TCRdb's copy has only in-frame clones and leaves some out. The sample lists around 150,000 clones, around 79% occurring once. General observations from the study: Trimming of TCR beta V- and J-genes showed a link, identified in a later analysis, to a missense DCLRE1C variant. An analysis done earlier found most TCR beta V segments productive about 87% or about 30% of the time.

Of note for this clone: Its matching antigen is unknown.

This TCR was recovered from a human donor in good health. The chain is built from TRBV19 and TRBJ1-1; D unclear. The sample comprised PBMCs. The CDR3 coding sequence is TGTGCCAGTAGTATCCCCAGGAACACTGAAGCTTTCTTT. It codes for CASSIPRNTEAFF.